These T cell receptor beta chains were read from a single sample in a study of T cells in Graves' hyperthyroidism and ophthalmopathy. TCRdb re-derived calls from the multiplex PCR reads in MiXCR, one entry per CDR3 protein. Of just over 550,000 distinct CDR3 sequences in the sample, 40% to 55% were seen once. Specimen: peripheral blood or thyroid tissue (not recorded which). All receptors derive from a woman between 18 and 29 years old with Graves' hyperthyroidism. Each CDR3 is given with its conserved first and last residue. The D gene is left open where the match is weak. Expanded clones get a size class; other rows say once, few or many, or leave the size out.

few,-,TRBJ2-7,TRBV5-1,CASSWMDSSYEQYF,TGCGCCAGCAGCTGGATGGACAGCTCCTACGAGCAGTACTTC
-,-,TRBJ2-5,TRBV10-3,CATMDWMQEAQYF,TGTGCTACAATGGACTGGATGCAAGAGGCCCAGTACTTC
-,-,TRBJ2-7,TRBV29-1,CSVRPFPAGEQYF,TGCAGCGTTCGACCCTTTCCGGCTGGCGAGCAGTACTTC
-,TRBD1,TRBJ2-7,TRBV20-1,CSAKMTGGELYF,TGCAGTGCTAAGATGACAGGGGGCGAGTTGTACTTC
few,TRBD2,TRBJ2-7,TRBV7-3,CASSLTGGTSGSYEQYF,TGTGCCAGCAGCTTAACGGGCGGGACTAGCGGATCCTACGAGCAGTACTTC
-,-,TRBJ1-4,TRBV6-5,CASSYSGESNEKLFF,TGTGCCAGCAGTTACTCGGGAGAGAGTAATGAAAAACTGTTTTTT
few,-,TRBJ1-1,TRBV2,CASRQRGFHTEAFF,TGTGCCAGCAGGCAAAGAGGATTTCACACTGAAGCTTTCTTT
-,-,TRBJ1-5,TRBV12-3/TRBV12-4,CASSLGWAQHF,TGTGCCAGCAGTTTGGGATGGGCCCAGCATTTT
many,-,TRBJ1-2,TRBV11-2,CASRKNYGYTF,TGTGCCAGCAGGAAGAACTATGGCTACACCTTC
many,-,TRBJ1-3,TRBV14,CASSQEAGGGNTIYF,TGTGCCAGCAGCCAAGAAGCTGGGGGAGGAAACACCATATATTTT
-,-,TRBJ1-2,TRBV19,CASSIGGDYGYTF,TGTGCCAGTAGTATAGGGGGAGACTATGGCTACACCTTC
many,-,TRBJ1-2,TRBV2,CASSDPGYTF,TGTGCCAGCAGTGACCCTGGCTACACCTTC
many,TRBD1,TRBJ1-5,TRBV19,CASSPWTGTSNQPQHF,TGTGCCAGTAGTCCATGGACAGGGACGAGCAATCAGCCCCAGCATTTT
-,TRBD1,TRBJ2-7,TRBV5-1,CASSLWDSYEQHF,TGCGCCAGCAGCTTGTGGGACAGCTACGAGCAGCACTTC
few,TRBD1,TRBJ1-6,TRBV5-1,CASSLVGGGYSPLHF,TGCGCCAGCAGCTTGGTAGGGGGCGGTTATTCACCCCTCCACTTT
-,-,TRBJ2-7,TRBV11-2,CASSLGGRSTYEQYF,TGTGCCAGCAGCTTAGGGGGCAGGTCGACCTACGAGCAGTACTTC
-,TRBD1,TRBJ2-5,TRBV24-1,CATSEPVTGRLETQYF,TGTGCCACCAGTGAACCGGTGACAGGGCGATTGGAGACCCAGTACTTC
few,TRBD1,TRBJ2-7,TRBV12-3/TRBV12-4,CASSPGGRQYF,TGTGCCAGCAGCCCAGGGGGTCGGCAGTACTTC
few,-,TRBJ1-1,TRBV2,CASSQDHTEAFF,TGTGCCAGCAGCCAAGATCACACTGAAGCTTTCTTT
-,-,TRBJ2-5,TRBV9,CASSSLGLLQETQYF,TGTGCCAGCAGCTCCCTAGGCCTACTCCAAGAGACCCAGTACTTC
-,TRBD1,TRBJ2-5,TRBV29-1,CSVEGTGMTQYF,TGCAGCGTTGAAGGGACAGGGATGACCCAGTACTTC
many,-,TRBJ1-6,TRBV7-9,CASSLAQGRWNSPLHF,TGTGCCAGCAGCTTAGCGCAGGGCCGGTGGAATTCACCCCTCCACTTT
many,-,TRBJ2-7,TRBV7-9,CASSDEGPEQYF,TGTGCCAGCAGCGACGAGGGGCCCGAGCAGTACTTC
-,TRBD1,TRBJ1-6,TRBV5-4,CASSLAGTGGSPLHF,TGTGCCAGCAGCTTGGCCGGGACAGGGGGATCACCCCTCCACTTT
-,TRBD2,TRBJ2-7,TRBV29-1,CSVVVNTGGTSREQYF,TGCAGCGTTGTAGTAAACACCGGGGGGACCTCTCGGGAGCAGTACTTC
-,TRBD1,TRBJ2-5,TRBV24-1,CATSDPTGTGGVGQETQYF,TGTGCCACCAGTGATCCGACCGGGACAGGGGGTGTGGGGCAAGAGACCCAGTACTTC
few,TRBD1,TRBJ2-6,TRBV19,CASSSSRTGGNNVLTF,TGTGCCAGTAGTTCATCTCGGACAGGGGGGAACAACGTCCTGACTTTC
many,-,TRBJ1-1,TRBV7-3,CASSLQGMTEAFF,TGTGCCAGCAGCTTACAGGGTATGACTGAAGCTTTCTTT
many,-,TRBJ1-5,TRBV19,CASSSLGHHNQPQHF,TGTGCCAGTAGTTCCCTGGGACACCACAATCAGCCCCAGCATTTT
-,TRBD1,TRBJ1-2,TRBV2,CASSARDRGGWKDYGYTF,TGTGCCAGCAGCGCCCGGGACAGGGGAGGCTGGAAAGACTATGGCTACACCTTC
many,TRBD1,TRBJ1-2,TRBV14,CASRPTGNNYGYTF,TGTGCCAGCAGACCGACAGGGAACAACTATGGCTACACCTTC
-,TRBD1,TRBJ1-3,TRBV20-1,CSARETGSHGNTIYF,TGCAGTGCTAGGGAGACAGGGAGTCACGGAAACACCATATATTTT
-,-,TRBJ1-2,TRBV2,CASSAEPQVGYGYTF,TGTGCCAGCAGTGCCGAACCTCAAGTGGGATATGGCTACACCTTC
many,-,TRBJ2-7,TRBV7-9,CASSSPLRIYEQYF,TGTGCCAGCAGCTCTCCCTTAAGGATCTACGAGCAGTACTTC
few,-,TRBJ1-3,TRBV5-1,CASSLRQSSSGNTIYF,TGCGCCAGCAGCCTTCGACAGTCGAGCTCTGGAAACACCATATATTTT
-,-,TRBJ1-5,TRBV7-8,CASSQRQVRGNQPQHF,TGTGCCAGCAGCCAACGACAGGTGAGGGGCAATCAGCCCCAGCATTTT
-,TRBD1,TRBJ1-5,TRBV7-9,CASSPPGQGGQPQHF,TGTGCCAGCAGCCCCCCGGGACAGGGAGGTCAGCCCCAGCATTTT
-,-,TRBJ2-5,TRBV15,CATSRDPQGGETQYF,TGTGCCACCAGCAGAGATCCACAGGGAGGGGAGACCCAGTACTTC
-,-,TRBJ1-1,TRBV2,CASKTDATTEAFF,TGTGCCAGCAAGACGGACGCAACCACTGAAGCTTTCTTT
-,-,TRBJ1-6,TRBV2,CASTGGRSPLHF,TGTGCCAGCACGGGGGGCCGTTCACCCCTCCACTTT
many,-,TRBJ1-2,TRBV2,CASSDKPYGYTF,TGTGCCAGCAGTGACAAGCCCTATGGCTACACCTTC
-,-,TRBJ1-2,TRBV25-1,CASSDPSTANYGYTF,TGTGCCAGCAGTGATCCCAGTACAGCAAACTATGGCTACACCTTC
many,-,TRBJ2-7,TRBV20-1,CSARDSSYEQYF,TGCAGTGCTAGGGACAGCTCCTACGAGCAGTACTTC